This T cell receptor beta chain was identified during a study of lymphopenia after photon versus proton radiotherapy. Study-level points and caveats: Oligoclonal CD8+ Temra expansion after nadir drove photon patients' diversity drop.

As concerns this clone: No antigen is known for it.

Only in-frame clones appear in the TCRdb table, and some are missing; sequencing was by immunoSEQ multiplex PCR. The sample lists tens of thousands of clones; roughly nine tenths were seen once. Germline V CDR1 and CDR2: MNHNS, SASEGT. The CDR3 is 14 amino acids. With V trimmed by 7 bases and J by 5 bases, 6 bases remained unmatched. The chain carries TRBV6-1 and TRBJ2-2; 8 bases map to TRBD2. This sample comprised peripheral blood, obtained from a patient treated with proton-based radiotherapy. The receptor's source is a man at least 80 years old with esophageal cancer. Here the CDR3 reads CASIAGRYTGELFF. The CDR3 coding sequence is TGTGCCAGCATAGCGGGAAGGTATACCGGGGAGCTGTTTTTT.